These 27 T cell receptor beta chains were sequenced from one sample in a study of blood T cell repertoires in COVID-19. Clones were read by immunoSEQ multiplex PCR, and TCRdb kept only the in-frame ones, dropping some. The table has 150,000 to 200,000 clones, 80% to 90% seen once; the top ten hold 3% to 3.5%. Sequenced material: peripheral blood. Receptors were obtained from a man aged 55-75 years with acute or convalescent COVID-19.

The chain links TRBV12-3 or TRBV12-4 to TRBJ2-5; no reliable D call. The CDR3 loop spans 13 amino acids. The V and J ends lost 5 bases and 2 bases respectively, with 9 bases between them. CDR3 nucleotides: TGTGCCAGCAGTCCCGACACACAAGAGACCCAGTACTTC. Encoded protein: CASSPDTQETQYF.

The chain combines TRBV23-1 with TRBJ2-7; 7 positions match TRBD1. TRBV23-1 is given ORF status, its function remaining uncertain. V lost 2 bases and J lost 2; bases outside the gene matches: 9. This CDR3 contains 16 residues. CDR3 bases: TGCGCCAGCAGTCAACCGATCAGAGGACAGGCCTACGAGCAGTACTTC. This encodes CASSQPIRGQAYEQYF.

The table lists this clone with a few counts. Here the CDR3 DNA reads TGTGCCAGCAGTTCCCGACTAGCGGCCTACAATGAGCAGTTCTTC. Protein: CASSSRLAAYNEQFF. The chain employs TRBV6-5 and TRBJ2-1, with 9 bases lining up with TRBD2. The CDR3 has 15 residues. Looked up from germline, CDR1 is MNHEY and CDR2 is SVGAGI. Germline trimming cut 4 bases from V and 2 bases from J; bases unmatched to any gene: 3.

The chain joins TRBV12-5 to TRBJ2-1; 9 bases match TRBD1. V lost 5 bases and J lost 3; bases outside the gene matches: 5. Per germline, CDR1 LGHNT and CDR2 FRNRAP. The CDR3 contains 15 residues. The CDR3 DNA reads TGTGCTAGTGGTATCGGGACAGGGTACTACAATGAGCAGTTCTTC. Its translation is CASGIGTGYYNEQFF.

This CDR3 is CASSSLGETQYF. The CDR3 coding sequence is TGCGCCAGCAGCTCCCTCGGAGAGACCCAGTACTTC. This rearrangement joins TRBV5-1 to TRBJ2-5; D is unresolved. This CDR3 has 12 residues. The germline gives CDR1 SGHRS, CDR2 YFSETQ. The V gene lost 3 bases and the J gene lost 4 bases, with 7 bases spanning the gap. Filled out from reference TRBV5-1 and TRBJ2-5, the complete variable domain reads KAGVTQTPRYLIKTRGQQVTLSCSPISGHRSVSWYQQTPGQGLQFLFEYFSETQRNKGNFPGRFSGRQFSNSRSEMNVSTLELGDSALYLCASSSLGETQYFGPGTRLLVL.

This chain links TRBV19 with TRBJ2-7; 9 positions agree with TRBD1. Germline V gives CDR1 LNHDA, CDR2 SQIVND (reference sequence). V was clipped by 5 bases and J by 3 bases; unmatched bases: 8. The CDR3 runs to 15 residues. The CDR3 spells CASSAPGQGFYEQYF. The CDR3 DNA is TGTGCCAGTAGTGCGCCGGGACAGGGTTTCTACGAGCAGTACTTC.

This clone was counted once. The chain combines TRBV4-1 with TRBJ2-2; a possible D gene is TRBD1 (6 bases). V was pared by 1 base and J by 4 bases, with 13 bases between. The germline gives CDR1 MGHRA, CDR2 YSYEKL. The CDR3 spans 16 residues. The CDR3 here is CASSQVTGYSTGELFF. In DNA, the CDR3 is TGCGCCAGCAGCCAAGTTACAGGGTATTCCACCGGGGAGCTGTTTTTT.

The rearrangement joins TRBV7-9 to TRBJ2-7, with 10 nucleotides matching TRBD1. After removal of 5 bases from V and 4 bases from J, the junction contained 11 bases not matched to a gene. CDR1 and CDR2 from the germline V gene are SEHNR and FQNEAQ (reference sequence). The CDR3 runs 16 residues. The DNA of the CDR3 is TGTGCCAGCAGCCTTAATAGGGACAGGGGATCGTACGAGCAGTACTTC. Translating gives CASSLNRDRGSYEQYF.

This chain connects TRBV28 to TRBJ2-5, with 10 bases matching TRBD1. The length of the CDR3 is 15 residues. CDR1 MDHEN and CDR2 SYDVKM come from the germline V gene. V was clipped by 5 bases and J by 7 bases; unmatched bases: 10. CDR3 bases: TGTGCCAGCAGTCGTACGACAGGGGGCGCCGGGACCCAGTACTTC. Translation: CASSRTTGGAGTQYF.

The V call is TRBV15, the J call TRBJ1-4; no clear D. The CDR3 consists of 18 residues. V lost 0 bases to trimming and J lost 6 bases, with 20 bases between them. Germline assignment: CDR1 LNHNV and CDR2 YYDKDF (reference sequence). The CDR3 nucleotides read TGTGCCACCAGCAGAGATCTCGTTATTAGGACGGGAGATGAAAAACTGTTTTTT. Residues: CATSRDLVIRTGDEKLFF. Together with reference TRBV15 and TRBJ1-4, the CDR3 gives the full variable domain: DAMVIQNPRYQVTQFGKPVTLSCSQTLNHNVMYWYQQKSSQAPKLLFHYYDKDFNNEADTPDNFQSRRPNTSFCFLDIRSPGLGDTAMYLCATSRDLVIRTGDEKLFFGSGTQLSVL.

This CDR3 is CASSFLGGGNTGELFF. The CDR3 nucleotides are TGTGCCAGCAGCTTCTTAGGGGGCGGAAACACCGGGGAGCTGTTTTTT. This chain joins TRBV7-3 and TRBJ2-2; TRBD1 agrees at 7 bases. The CDR3 is made up of 16 amino acids. The germline V gene encodes CDR1 SGHTA and CDR2 FQGTGA. With 3 bases clipped from V and 2 bases from J, the junction kept 6 bases outside the gene matches.

The rearrangement links TRBV3-1 (or the pseudogene TRBV3-2) to TRBJ1-4; 7 bases agree with TRBD1. CDR1 is LGHDT and CDR2 is YNNKEL in the germline V gene (reference sequence). CDR3 length: 13 residues. V lost 0 bases and J lost 14; bases outside the gene matches: 6. The DNA for the CDR3 is TGTGCCAGCAGCCAAGATGGAGGGGGCCAGCTGTTTTTT. Translated: CASSQDGGGQLFF.

The chain links TRBV7-2 to TRBJ1-6; no reliable D call. This CDR3 spans 15 amino acids. The V end was cut by 0 bases, the J end by 7 bases, with 10 bases between. Germline CDR1 reads SGHTA; CDR2 reads FQGNSA. CDR3 in DNA: TGTGCCAGCAGCTTAGCAGGCAGGTCCAATTCACCCCTCCACTTT. Its translation: CASSLAGRSNSPLHF.

V usage is TRBV5-6 and J usage is TRBJ2-7; 10 bases fit TRBD2. J gave up 4 bases and V 3 bases, and 10 bases lay outside the gene matches. Germline CDR1 reads SGHDT; CDR2 reads YYEEEE. This CDR3 region has 16 residues. CDR3 DNA: TGTGCCAGCAGCTCCCTCCTTAGCGGGAGGATGTACGAGCAGTACTTC. The encoded protein is CASSSLLSGRMYEQYF.

This clone was observed once. The chain has TRBV7-2 and TRBJ1-1, with D perhaps TRBD1 (5 bases). The germline V gene encodes CDR1 SGHTA and CDR2 FQGNSA. Trimming cost V 0 bases and J 7 bases, with 12 bases left between them. This CDR3 contains 14 residues. The CDR3: CASSLAGLLSEAFF. The CDR3 DNA reads TGTGCCAGCAGCTTAGCGGGGCTTTTGAGTGAAGCTTTCTTT. The complete variable domain, with remaining parts taken from reference TRBV7-2 and TRBJ1-1, reads GAGVSQSPSNKVTEKGKDVELRCDPISGHTALYWYRQSLGQGLEFLIYFQGNSAPDKSGLPSDRFSAERTGGSVSTLTIQRTQQEDSAVYLCASSLAGLLSEAFFGQGTRLTVV.

The count of this clone is one. This sequence joins TRBV18 and TRBJ2-3, with TRBD1 identical over 9 bases. Germline V lookup: CDR1 KGHSH, CDR2 LQKENI. The CDR3 consists of 16 residues. Trimming removed 4 bases from V and 4 bases from J; junction bases left unmatched: 9. CDR3 region: CASSHLDRGRADTQYF. CDR3 DNA sequence: TGTGCCAGCTCACACCTGGACAGGGGTAGGGCAGATACGCAGTATTTT.

J is TRBJ2-5 and V is TRBV6-1, with 10 positions matching TRBD1. The CDR3 spans 16 residues. CDR1 MNHNS and CDR2 SASEGT come from the germline V gene. The J segment lost 2 bases and the V segment lost 4 bases, leaving 7 bases of the junction unmatched. CDR3 coding DNA: TGTGCCAGCAGTGGGGGAGGACAGGGGGGTCAAGAGACCCAGTACTTC. Protein sequence: CASSGGGQGGQETQYF.

The chain is built from TRBV7-2 and TRBJ2-7; no definite D call. The length of the CDR3 is 12 residues. V was trimmed by 5 bases and J by 2 bases, leaving 7 bases between them. CDR1 SGHTA and CDR2 FQGNSA come from the germline V gene. The CDR3 is CASSPLTYEQYF. The CDR3 bases are TGTGCCAGCAGCCCCTTAACCTACGAGCAGTACTTC.

The gene calls are TRBV5-1 and TRBJ2-2; 7 bases are a match to TRBD2. This CDR3 has 17 residues. Germline V gives CDR1 SGHRS, CDR2 YFSETQ. Trimming removed 2 bases from V and 1 base from J; junction bases left unmatched: 8. In DNA, the CDR3 is TGCGCCAGCAGCTTCTGGGGGAGGGCCAGGAACACCGGGGAGCTGTTTTTT. Translated: CASSFWGRARNTGELFF.

The chain has TRBV6-1 and TRBJ2-7; D uncertain. CDR1 and CDR2 from the germline V gene are MNHNS and SASEGT. V lost 2 bases and J lost 4, with 6 bases in between. This CDR3 region has 12 residues. CDR3 sequence (DNA): TGTGCCAGCAGTGAATACCTATACGAGCAGTACTTC. This codes for CASSEYLYEQYF.

V and J are TRBV27 and TRBJ2-1, with 10 bases identical to TRBD1. The CDR3 has 17 residues. Germline V gives CDR1 MNHEY, CDR2 SMNVEV (reference sequence). Unmatched junction bases numbered 12, after V lost 6 bases and J lost 4 bases. CDR3 nucleotide sequence: TGTGCCAGCAGGAGGGACAGGGGAGTACATTCTTACAATGAGCAGTTCTTC. Protein: CASRRDRGVHSYNEQFF.

V is TRBV3-1 (or the pseudogene TRBV3-2) and J is TRBJ1-1, with a possible D match to TRBD1 (6 bases). V dropped 5 bases and J dropped 11 bases, with 12 bases sitting between them. The germline gives CDR1 LGHDT, CDR2 YNNKEL (reference sequence). The CDR3 length is 11 residues. The CDR3 DNA reads as TGTGCCAGCAGCTTTGACAGGTTTGCTTTCTTT. It yields the protein CASSFDRFAFF.

The chain has TRBV4-2 and TRBJ2-5; TRBD1 aligns across 10 bases. This CDR3 is 17 amino acids long. Germline V CDR1 and CDR2: LGHNA, YNFKEQ. The junction had 9 bases not matched to a gene; V was cut back by 4 bases and J by 1 base. This CDR3 is CASSPKLTGGFQETQYF. CDR3 in DNA: TGTGCCAGCAGCCCCAAATTGACAGGGGGCTTCCAAGAGACCCAGTACTTC.

V gene TRBV7-6 combines with J gene TRBJ2-3; possible D gene TRBD1, 6 bases. Trimming pared 7 bases from V and 2 bases from J, leaving 13 bases between. The CDR3 loop spans 14 amino acids. CDR1 is SGHVS, CDR2 FNYEAQ, per germline. CDR3 region: CASTRTAITDTQYF. CDR3 coding DNA: TGTGCCAGCACGCGGACAGCAATCACAGATACGCAGTATTTT.

The chain is built from TRBV6-5 and TRBJ1-4, with 9 bases matching TRBD1. Germline V CDR1 and CDR2: MNHEY, SVGAGI. This CDR3 region has 15 residues. The V and J ends lost 0 bases and 7 bases, in that order; junction bases with no gene match: 3. CDR3 coding DNA: TGTGCCAGCAGTTACTCCGGACAGGGGACTGAAAAACTGTTTTTT. Protein sequence: CASSYSGQGTEKLFF.

The V gene is TRBV7-2, the J gene TRBJ2-1; 8 bases map to TRBD2. CDR1 and CDR2 from the germline V gene are SGHTA and FQGNSA. J lost 8 bases, V lost 4 bases, and 13 bases had no gene match. This CDR3 has 16 amino acids. In DNA, the CDR3 is TGTGCCAGCAGCTCCCAAGGTAGCGGGATTTTCGATGAGCAGTTCTTC. It encodes CASSSQGSGIFDEQFF.

This chain joins TRBV2 and TRBJ1-5; D is possibly TRBD1 (6 bases). Trimming took off 7 bases at V and 5 bases at J, with 12 bases between the two ends. The V gene's germline CDR1 is SNHLY and CDR2 FYNNEI. The CDR3 has 13 amino acids. The CDR3 DNA reads TGTGCCAGCATCCGGGACACCTATCAGCCCCAGCATTTT. It yields the protein CASIRDTYQPQHF.